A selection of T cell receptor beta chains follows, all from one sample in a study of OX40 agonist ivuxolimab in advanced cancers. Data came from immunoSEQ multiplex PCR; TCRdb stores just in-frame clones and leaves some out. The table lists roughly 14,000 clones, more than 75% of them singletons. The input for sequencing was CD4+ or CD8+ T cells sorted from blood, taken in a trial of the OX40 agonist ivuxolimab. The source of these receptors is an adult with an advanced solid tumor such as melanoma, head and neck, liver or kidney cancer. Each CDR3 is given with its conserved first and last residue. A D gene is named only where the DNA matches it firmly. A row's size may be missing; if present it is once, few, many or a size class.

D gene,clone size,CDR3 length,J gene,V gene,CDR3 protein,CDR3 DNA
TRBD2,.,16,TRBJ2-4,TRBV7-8,CASSQLAGVDKNIQYF,TGTGCCAGCAGCCAACTAGCGGGGGTTGACAAAAACATTCAGTACTTC
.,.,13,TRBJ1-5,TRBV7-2,CASSFLGPQPQHF,TGTGCCAGCAGCTTTCTGGGCCCTCAGCCCCAGCATTTT
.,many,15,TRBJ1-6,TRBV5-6,CASSLGYTGGSPLHF,TGTGCCAGCAGCTTGGGTTACACCGGGGGTTCACCCCTCCACTTT
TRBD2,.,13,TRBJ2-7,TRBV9,CASSPGGGYEQYF,TGTGCCAGCAGTCCCGGCGGGGGATACGAGCAGTACTTC
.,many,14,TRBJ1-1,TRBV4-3,CASSSESGNTEAFF,TGCGCCAGCAGCTCAGAATCAGGGAACACTGAAGCTTTCTTT
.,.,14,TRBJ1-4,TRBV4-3,CASSKGGVNEKLFF,TGCGCCAGCAGCAAAGGGGGGGTTAATGAAAAACTGTTTTTT
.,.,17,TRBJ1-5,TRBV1,CTSSHPDSAYSNQPQHF,TGCACCAGCAGCCATCCCGACAGCGCTTATAGCAATCAGCCCCAGCATTTT
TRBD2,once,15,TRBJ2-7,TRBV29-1,CSVETTSGVTYEQYF,TGCAGCGTTGAAACGACTAGCGGGGTGACCTACGAGCAGTACTTC
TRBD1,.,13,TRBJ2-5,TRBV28,CASETGGHETQYF,TGTGCCAGCGAGACAGGGGGGCACGAGACCCAGTACTTC
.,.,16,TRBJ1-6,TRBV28,CASSLSLSSYNSPLHF,TGTGCCAGCAGTTTATCCCTGAGCTCCTATAATTCACCCCTCCACTTT
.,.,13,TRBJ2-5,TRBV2,CASSEGGAETQYF,TGTGCCAGCAGTGAAGGGGGCGCCGAGACCCAGTACTTC
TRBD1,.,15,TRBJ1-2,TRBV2,CASSVWTGRNYGYTF,TGTGCCAGCAGCGTATGGACAGGGAGGAACTATGGCTACACCTTC
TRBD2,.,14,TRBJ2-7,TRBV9,CASSRTSGISEQYF,TGTGCCAGCAGTAGGACTAGCGGGATTTCCGAGCAGTACTTC
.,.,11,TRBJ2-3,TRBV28,CASSRDVEQYF,TGTGCCAGCAGCCGGGACGTGGAGCAGTATTTT
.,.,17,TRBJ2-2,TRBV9,CASSVHRQDSNTGELFF,TGTGCCAGCAGCGTACATAGACAGGACTCGAACACCGGGGAGCTGTTTTTT
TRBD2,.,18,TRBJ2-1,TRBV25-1,CASSARRWGGGPLNEQFF,TGTGCCAGCAGTGCGCGAAGGTGGGGCGGGGGGCCATTGAATGAGCAGTTCTTC
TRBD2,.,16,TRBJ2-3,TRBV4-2,CASSQGGGGATDTQYF,TGTGCCAGCAGCCAAGGCGGCGGGGGGGCCACAGATACGCAGTATTTT
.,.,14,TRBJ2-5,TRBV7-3,CASSETGAQETQYF,TGTGCCAGCAGCGAGACAGGAGCTCAAGAGACCCAGTACTTC
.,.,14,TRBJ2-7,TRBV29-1,CSVYRDLGDGEQYF,TGCAGCGTTTACCGGGACCTCGGGGACGGCGAGCAGTACTTC
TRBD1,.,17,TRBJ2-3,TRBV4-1,CASSTSPGQFATDTQYF,TGCGCCAGCAGCACCTCCCCGGGACAGTTCGCCACAGATACGCAGTATTTT
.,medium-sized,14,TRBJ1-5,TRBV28,CASSLDYSNQPQHF,TGTGCCAGCAGTCTCGATTATAGCAATCAGCCCCAGCATTTT
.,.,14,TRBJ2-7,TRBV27,CASSLGNSPYEQYF,TGTGCCAGCAGTTTGGGTAACAGCCCCTACGAGCAGTACTTC
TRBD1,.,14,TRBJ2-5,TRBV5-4,CASSLTGDGKTQYF,TGTGCCAGCAGCCTGACAGGGGATGGAAAGACCCAGTACTTC
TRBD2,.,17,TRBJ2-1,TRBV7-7,CASSPGAGTRGRNEQFF,TGTGCCAGCAGCCCGGGGGCCGGGACTAGGGGTAGGAATGAGCAGTTCTTC
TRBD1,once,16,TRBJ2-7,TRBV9,CASSPQGTGIIYEQYF,TGTGCCAGCAGCCCACAAGGGACAGGAATTATTTACGAGCAGTACTTC
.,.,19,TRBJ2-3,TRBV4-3,CASSQDRLLGGGVTDTQYF,TGCGCCAGCAGCCAAGATCGGCTTTTAGGGGGAGGAGTCACAGATACGCAGTATTTT
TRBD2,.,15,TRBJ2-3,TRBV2,CASRTGTSRTDTQYF,TGTGCCAGCAGGACCGGGACTAGCCGCACAGATACGCAGTATTTT